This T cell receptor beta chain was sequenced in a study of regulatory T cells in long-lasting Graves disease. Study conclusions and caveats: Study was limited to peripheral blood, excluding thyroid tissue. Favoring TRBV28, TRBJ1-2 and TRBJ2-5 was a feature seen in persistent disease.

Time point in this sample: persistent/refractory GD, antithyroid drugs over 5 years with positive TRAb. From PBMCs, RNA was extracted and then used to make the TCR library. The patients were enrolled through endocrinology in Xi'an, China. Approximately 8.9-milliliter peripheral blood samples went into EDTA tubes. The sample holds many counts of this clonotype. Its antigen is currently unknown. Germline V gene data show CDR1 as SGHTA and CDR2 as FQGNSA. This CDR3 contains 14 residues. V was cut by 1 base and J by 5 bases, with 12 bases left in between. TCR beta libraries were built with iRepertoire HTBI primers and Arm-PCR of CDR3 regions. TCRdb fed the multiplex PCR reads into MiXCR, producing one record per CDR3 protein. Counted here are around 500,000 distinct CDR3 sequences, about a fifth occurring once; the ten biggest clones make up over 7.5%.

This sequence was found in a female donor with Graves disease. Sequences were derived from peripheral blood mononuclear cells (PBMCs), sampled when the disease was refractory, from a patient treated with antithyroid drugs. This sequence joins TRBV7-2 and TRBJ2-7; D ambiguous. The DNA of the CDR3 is TGTGCCAGCAGCTTAGGGTTGTTGGGCAACGAGCAGTACTTC. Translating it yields CASSLGLLGNEQYF. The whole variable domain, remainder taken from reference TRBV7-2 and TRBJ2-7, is GAGVSQSPSNKVTEKGKDVELRCDPISGHTALYWYRQSLGQGLEFLIYFQGNSAPDKSGLPSDRFSAERTGGSVSTLTIQRTQQEDSAVYLCASSLGLLGNEQYFGPGTRLTVT.